This T cell receptor (beta chain) was found in a study of cytomegalovirus exposure and HLA in healthy donors. Turning to the study itself: In a previous analysis, 110 million or so unique TCR beta sequences were found from roughly 200 million T cells.

V was pared by 0 bases and J by 4 bases, with 5 bases between. Germline V CDR1 and CDR2: SGDLS, YYNGEE. This CDR3 has 14 residues. Study-level results: Other equally common chains were less clonally expanded than HLA-associated TCR beta chains, a later analysis showed.

The PCR contained 60 Vbeta and 13 Jbeta primers. The protocol was immunoSEQ multiplex PCR, while the TCRdb copy is restricted to in-frame clones and leaves out a portion. The table shows about 170,000 clones, with 70% to 90% occurring only once. This clone came up once. What it binds is unknown. The specimen was PBMCs. The TCR was taken from a man younger than 30 in good health and CMV-seropositive. J is TRBJ1-6 and V is TRBV9; D gene ambiguous. In DNA, the CDR3 is TGTGCCAGCAGCGTAGCCACATATAATTCACCCCTCCACTTT. Protein sequence: CASSVATYNSPLHF.